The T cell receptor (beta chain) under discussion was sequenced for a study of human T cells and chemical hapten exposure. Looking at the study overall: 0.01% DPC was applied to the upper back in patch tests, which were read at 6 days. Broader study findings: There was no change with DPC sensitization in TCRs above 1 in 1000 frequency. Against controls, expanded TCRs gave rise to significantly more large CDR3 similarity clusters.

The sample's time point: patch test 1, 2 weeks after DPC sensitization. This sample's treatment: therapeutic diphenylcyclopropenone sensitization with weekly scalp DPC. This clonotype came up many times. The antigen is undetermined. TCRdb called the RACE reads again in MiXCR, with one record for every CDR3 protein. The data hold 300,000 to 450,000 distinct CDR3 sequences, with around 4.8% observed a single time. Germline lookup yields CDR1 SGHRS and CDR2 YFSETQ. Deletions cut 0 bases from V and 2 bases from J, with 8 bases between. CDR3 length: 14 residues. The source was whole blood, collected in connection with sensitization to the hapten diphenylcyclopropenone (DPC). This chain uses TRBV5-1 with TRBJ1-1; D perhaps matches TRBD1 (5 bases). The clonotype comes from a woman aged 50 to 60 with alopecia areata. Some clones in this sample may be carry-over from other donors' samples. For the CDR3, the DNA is TGCGCCAGCAGCTTGGTCACAGGAAACACTGAAGCTTTCTTT. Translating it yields CASSLVTGNTEAFF. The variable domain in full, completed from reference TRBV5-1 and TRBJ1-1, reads KAGVTQTPRYLIKTRGQQVTLSCSPISGHRSVSWYQQTPGQGLQFLFEYFSETQRNKGNFPGRFSGRQFSNSRSEMNVSTLELGDSALYLCASSLVTGNTEAFFGQGTRLTVV.